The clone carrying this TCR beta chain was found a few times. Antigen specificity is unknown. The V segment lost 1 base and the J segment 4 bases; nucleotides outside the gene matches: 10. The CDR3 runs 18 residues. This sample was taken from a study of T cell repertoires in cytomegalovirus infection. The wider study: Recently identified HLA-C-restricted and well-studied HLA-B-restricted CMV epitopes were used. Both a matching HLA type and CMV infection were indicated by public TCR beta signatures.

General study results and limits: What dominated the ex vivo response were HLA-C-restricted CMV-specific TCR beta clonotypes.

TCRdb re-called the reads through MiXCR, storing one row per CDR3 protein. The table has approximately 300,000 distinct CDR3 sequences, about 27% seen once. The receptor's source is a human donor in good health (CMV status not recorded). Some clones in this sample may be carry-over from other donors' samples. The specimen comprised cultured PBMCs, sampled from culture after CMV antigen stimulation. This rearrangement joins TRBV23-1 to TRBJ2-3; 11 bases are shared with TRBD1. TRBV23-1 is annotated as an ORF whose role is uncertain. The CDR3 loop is CASSQWGPRTGGPDTQYF. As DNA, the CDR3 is TGCGCCAGCAGTCAATGGGGTCCCCGGACAGGGGGCCCAGATACGCAGTATTTT.